A selection of T cell receptor beta chains follows, all from one sample in a study of OX40 agonist ivuxolimab in advanced cancers. Clones were sequenced by immunoSEQ multiplex PCR, and TCRdb holds only the in-frame ones, with some missing. Of approximately 58,000 clones in the sample, 82% were seen once. The sample was CD4+ or CD8+ T cells sorted from blood, taken in a trial of the OX40 agonist ivuxolimab. All receptors derive from an adult with an advanced solid tumor such as melanoma, head and neck, liver or kidney cancer. CDR3s include the opening cysteine and the closing phenylalanine or tryptophan. The D gene is left open where the match is weak. Size is stated for part of the rows, as once, few or many counts, or as a class when the clone is expanded.

-	TRBV18	TRBJ2-7	-	TGTGCCAGCTCACCACCGGCAGGGGCAGACTACGAGCAGTACTTC	CASSPPAGADYEQYF
once	TRBV19	TRBJ2-5	TRBD1	TGTGCCAGTAGTCCCCAGAGGGACAGGGCAGAGACCCAGTACTTC	CASSPQRDRAETQYF
-	TRBV7-9	TRBJ1-2	-	TGTGCCAGCAGCTTAGCGGGGGACTATGGCTACACCTTC	CASSLAGDYGYTF
-	TRBV6-1	TRBJ2-7	-	TGTGCCCAGCTGACCTACGAGCAGTACTTC	CAQLTYEQYF
-	TRBV2	TRBJ2-1	TRBD2	TGTGCCAGCAATGCGGGAGCCTACAATGAGCAGTTCTTC	CASNAGAYNEQFF
-	TRBV15	TRBJ1-3	-	TGTGCCACCAGCAGAGGGGAAAGCATCTCTGGAAACACCATATATTTT	CATSRGESISGNTIYF
-	TRBV9	TRBJ2-7	-	TGTGCCAGCAGCGTTTCGACGGGCACAGAGCAGTACTTC	CASSVSTGTEQYF
-	TRBV5-6	TRBJ1-5	-	TGTGCCAGCAGCTTGGCAGGGGCTAGCAATCAGCCCCAGCATTTT	CASSLAGASNQPQHF
-	TRBV6-6	TRBJ2-5	-	TGTGCCAGCAGAAAAGCGGGCCCAAGGGAGACCCAGTACTTC	CASRKAGPRETQYF
-	TRBV7-2	TRBJ1-1	-	TGTGCCAGCAGCTTAGGGACCACCATGAACACTGAAGCTTTCTTT	CASSLGTTMNTEAFF
-	TRBV19	TRBJ1-6	-	TGTGCCAGTAGGGCGGGAGAGACGCCAATTTCACCCCTCCACTTT	CASRAGETPISPLHF
once	TRBV2	TRBJ2-3	TRBD2	TGTGCCAGTGCAAGATCACTAGCGGGGGGGGTTCCCCTAATTACAGATACGCAGTATTTT	CASARSLAGGVPLITDTQYF
-	TRBV5-8	TRBJ1-2	-	TGTGCCAGCAGCTTGGAAGGGCTGGGCCACACCTTC	CASSLEGLGHTF
-	TRBV7-9	TRBJ1-2	TRBD1	TGTGCCAGCAGCTTACAGACAGGGGGGCCCTATGGCTACACCTTC	CASSLQTGGPYGYTF
-	TRBV11-3	TRBJ1-5	-	TGTGCCAGCAGCTTAGTGGGCGCAAGGGGCACGCGCAATCAGCCCCAGCATTTT	CASSLVGARGTRNQPQHF
-	TRBV7-2	TRBJ1-2	TRBD1	TGTGCCAGCAGCGACAGGGACTATGGCTACACCTTC	CASSDRDYGYTF
-	TRBV7-2	TRBJ2-1	-	TGTGCCAGCAGCTCCACTAGCTTCTCCTACAATGAGCAGTTCTTC	CASSSTSFSYNEQFF
-	TRBV19	TRBJ1-5	TRBD1	TGTGCCAGTAGTATTATGACAGGGGGCTCCTTCGGTCAGCCCCAGCATTTT	CASSIMTGGSFGQPQHF
-	TRBV4-3	TRBJ1-1	-	TGCGCCAGCAGCCTCCAGGGAAACACTGAAGCTTTCTTT	CASSLQGNTEAFF
-	TRBV7-8	TRBJ1-3	-	TGTGCCTCCGGGGGTAGGGCGGGAAACACCATATATTTT	CASGGRAGNTIYF
few	TRBV11-2	TRBJ1-1	-	TGTGCCAGCAGCCCTAGACAGAACACTGAAGCTTTCTTT	CASSPRQNTEAFF
-	TRBV7-2	TRBJ1-1	-	TGTGCCAGCAGCTTAGTCGGCGGGGAAGCTTTCTTT	CASSLVGGEAFF
-	TRBV27	TRBJ1-2	-	TGTGCCAGCCGTAGGCTTTCTAACTATGGCTACACCTTC	CASRRLSNYGYTF
-	TRBV5-1	TRBJ1-1	TRBD1	TGCGCCAGCAGCCTGACAGGGAAGGACACTGAAGCTTTCTTT	CASSLTGKDTEAFF
-	TRBV19	TRBJ1-2	TRBD1	TGTGCCAGTAGTAGACCGGGACAGGGGCCTTCGGGTACCTTC	CASSRPGQGPSGTF
-	TRBV30	TRBJ1-1	TRBD1	TGTGCCTGGACCCGGGACAGCCTGAGCACTGAAGCTTTCTTT	CAWTRDSLSTEAFF
-	TRBV7-2	TRBJ1-2	-	TGTGCCAGCAGCCAACTCCGGAGCTACACCTTC	CASSQLRSYTF
-	TRBV19	TRBJ1-4	TRBD1	TGTGCCAGCAAACTCTATTCCGGGACAGCAGATGAAAAACTGTTTTTT	CASKLYSGTADEKLFF
-	TRBV2	TRBJ1-5	TRBD1	TGTGCCAGCAGAAAGACAGGGGGAGCGACCAATCAGCCCCAGCATTTT	CASRKTGGATNQPQHF
-	TRBV7-9	TRBJ2-7	-	TGTGCCAGCAGCCACCGACAGGCTGAGACCTACGAGCAGTACTTC	CASSHRQAETYEQYF
-	TRBV2	TRBJ1-5	TRBD1	TGTGCCAGCAGTGGGACAGGTAATACGAATCAGCCCCAGCATTTT	CASSGTGNTNQPQHF
-	TRBV6-5	TRBJ1-2	-	TGTGCCAGCAGTCTCGGGCAGGCTTTCTATGGCTACACCTTC	CASSLGQAFYGYTF
-	TRBV9	TRBJ1-3	-	TGTGCCAGCAGCGACAGGATCGGAGGAAACACCATATATTTT	CASSDRIGGNTIYF
-	TRBV5-1	TRBJ2-7	-	TGCGCCAGCAGCTCGGGGACTCTTGTAAATCACGAGCAGTACTTC	CASSSGTLVNHEQYF
-	TRBV28	TRBJ2-2	TRBD2	TGTGCCAGCATTACGGGAGGCGCTAACACCGGGGAGCTGTTTTTT	CASITGGANTGELFF
-	TRBV4-1	TRBJ2-3	TRBD2	TGCGCCAGCAGCCTTCGGGGGGGGGCTAGCACAGATACGCAGTATTTT	CASSLRGGASTDTQYF
-	TRBV12-5	TRBJ1-1	TRBD1	TGTGCTAGTGGTTTGGGGCGCGGGGACAGACCCTTAACGAGGACTGAAGCTTTCTTT	CASGLGRGDRPLTRTEAFF
few	TRBV11-1	TRBJ2-4	-	TGTGCCAGCAGCTTAGGGGCCAAAAACATTCAGTACTTC	CASSLGAKNIQYF
-	TRBV5-1	TRBJ1-2	TRBD1	TGCGCCAGCAGCAGGATCCGGGACAGGGGGGAAAAAGGCTATGGCTACACCTTC	CASSRIRDRGEKGYGYTF
-	TRBV5-1	TRBJ1-3	-	TGCGCCAGCAGCTTGGGGGGGTCCTCTGGAAACACCATATATTTT	CASSLGGSSGNTIYF
once	TRBV2	TRBJ1-5	-	TGTGCCACCAGAAAGGACAGTTTAAACAATCAGCCCCAGCATTTT	CATRKDSLNNQPQHF
-	TRBV23-1	TRBJ1-4	-	TGCGCCAGCAGTCCTCCGGCGGAGTATAATGAAAAACTGTTTTTT	CASSPPAEYNEKLFF
few	TRBV7-2	TRBJ2-1	-	TGTGCCAGCAGCACCATAGCTTCCTACAATGAGCAGTTCTTC	CASSTIASYNEQFF
once	TRBV5-1	TRBJ1-1	-	TGCGCCAGCAGCTTGGTGGGCCGCCGAACGAACACTGAAGCTTTCTTT	CASSLVGRRTNTEAFF